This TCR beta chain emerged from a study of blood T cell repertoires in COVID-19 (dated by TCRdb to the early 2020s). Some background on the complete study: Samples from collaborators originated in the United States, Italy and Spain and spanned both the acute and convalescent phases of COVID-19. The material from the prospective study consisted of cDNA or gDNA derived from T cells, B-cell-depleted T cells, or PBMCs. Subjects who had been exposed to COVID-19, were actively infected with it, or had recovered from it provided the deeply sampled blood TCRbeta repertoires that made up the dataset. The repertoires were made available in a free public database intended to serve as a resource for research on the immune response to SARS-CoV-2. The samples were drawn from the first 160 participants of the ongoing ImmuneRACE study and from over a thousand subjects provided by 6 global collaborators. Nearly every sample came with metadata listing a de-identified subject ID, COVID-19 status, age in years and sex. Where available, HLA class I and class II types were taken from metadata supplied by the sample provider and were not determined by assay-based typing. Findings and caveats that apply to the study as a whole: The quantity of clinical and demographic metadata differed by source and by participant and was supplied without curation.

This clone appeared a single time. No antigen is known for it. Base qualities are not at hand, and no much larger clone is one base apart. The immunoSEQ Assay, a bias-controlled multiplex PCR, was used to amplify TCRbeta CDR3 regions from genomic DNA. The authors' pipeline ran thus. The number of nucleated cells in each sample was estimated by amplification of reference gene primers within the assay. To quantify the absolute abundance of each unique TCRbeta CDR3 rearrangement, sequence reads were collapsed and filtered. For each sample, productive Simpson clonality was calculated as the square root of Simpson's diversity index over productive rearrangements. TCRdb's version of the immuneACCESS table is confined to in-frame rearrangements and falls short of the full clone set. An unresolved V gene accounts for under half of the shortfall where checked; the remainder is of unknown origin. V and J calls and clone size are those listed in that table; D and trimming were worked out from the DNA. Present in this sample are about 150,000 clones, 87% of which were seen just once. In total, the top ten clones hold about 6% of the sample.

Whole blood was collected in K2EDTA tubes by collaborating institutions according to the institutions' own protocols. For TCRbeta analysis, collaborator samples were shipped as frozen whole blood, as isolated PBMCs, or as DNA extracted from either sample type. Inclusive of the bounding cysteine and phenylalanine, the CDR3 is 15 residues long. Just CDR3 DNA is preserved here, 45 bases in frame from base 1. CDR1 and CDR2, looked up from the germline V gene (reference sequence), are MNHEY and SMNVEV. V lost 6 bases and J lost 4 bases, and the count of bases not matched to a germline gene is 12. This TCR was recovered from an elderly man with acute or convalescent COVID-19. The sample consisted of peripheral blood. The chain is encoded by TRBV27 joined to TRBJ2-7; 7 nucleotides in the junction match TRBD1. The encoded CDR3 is CASRTTGEGDYEQYF. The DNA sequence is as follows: TGTGCCAGCAGGACCACAGGGGAAGGGGATTACGAGCAGTACTTC.